The rows below give T cell receptor beta chains drawn from one sample of a study of T cell responses to AZD1222 COVID-19 vaccine. Assay: immunoSEQ multiplex PCR; the TCRdb copy retains only in-frame clones and omits some. The sample contains about 150,000 clones, approximately 92% of which appear only once. This sample comprised peripheral blood, obtained 28 days after the second AZD1222 dose. These receptors originate from an adult who received the AZD1222 COVID-19 vaccine. CDR3s leave out the opening cysteine and the closing phenylalanine or tryptophan. Rows may omit the clone size; those that give it use once, few, many or a size class.

CDR3aa: ASSPRGRDTQY
abundance: once
v_gene: TRBV5-1

CDR3aa: SVEGRPYEQY
abundance: -
v_gene: TRBV29-1

CDR3aa: ASSLRTNTGELF
abundance: -
v_gene: TRBV5-1

CDR3aa: ASSGPGQDNEKLF
abundance: -
v_gene: TRBV7-9

CDR3aa: ASSPATGDTQY
abundance: -
v_gene: TRBV12-3/TRBV12-4

CDR3aa: ASSYANSPLH
abundance: -
v_gene: TRBV6-5

CDR3aa: ASSLQGAGGYT
abundance: -
v_gene: TRBV27

CDR3aa: ASSFLQDTEAF
abundance: few
v_gene: TRBV7-3

CDR3aa: ASSLHGPPYGYT
abundance: -
v_gene: TRBV28

CDR3aa: SVTRTENTEAF
abundance: once
v_gene: TRBV29-1

CDR3aa: ATSRGGPADTQY
abundance: -
v_gene: TRBV15

CDR3aa: AWTPSGNTIY
abundance: -
v_gene: TRBV30

CDR3aa: ATSSTNNQPQH
abundance: -
v_gene: TRBV15

CDR3aa: ASSQDPSGPSYEQY
abundance: -
v_gene: TRBV4-3

CDR3aa: ASTTRGRERETQY
abundance: -
v_gene: TRBV6-5

CDR3aa: ASSLAGLRETQY
abundance: -
v_gene: TRBV6-5

CDR3aa: ASSPPQGGTEAF
abundance: -
v_gene: TRBV28

CDR3aa: ASSRPGAYTEAF
abundance: -
v_gene: TRBV5-6

CDR3aa: ASSVGRTSATDTQY
abundance: -
v_gene: TRBV9

CDR3aa: ASSSDNYNEQF
abundance: -
v_gene: TRBV27

CDR3aa: ASSSIAALYEQY
abundance: -
v_gene: TRBV11-2

CDR3aa: ASSLVGGGADTQY
abundance: -
v_gene: TRBV7-2